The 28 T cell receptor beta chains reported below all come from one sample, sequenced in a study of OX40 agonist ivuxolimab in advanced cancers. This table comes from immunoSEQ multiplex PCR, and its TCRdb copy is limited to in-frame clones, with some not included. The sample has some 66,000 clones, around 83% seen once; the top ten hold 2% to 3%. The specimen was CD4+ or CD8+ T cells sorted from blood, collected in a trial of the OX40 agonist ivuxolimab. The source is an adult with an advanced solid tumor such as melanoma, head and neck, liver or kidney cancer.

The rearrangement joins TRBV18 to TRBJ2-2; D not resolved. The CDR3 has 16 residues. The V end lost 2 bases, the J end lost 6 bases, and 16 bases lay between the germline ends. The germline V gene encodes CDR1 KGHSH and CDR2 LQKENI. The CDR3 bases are TGTGCCAGCTCACCATCGGCTAGGTCCCTTCCCGGGGAGCTGTTTTTT. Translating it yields CASSPSARSLPGELFF. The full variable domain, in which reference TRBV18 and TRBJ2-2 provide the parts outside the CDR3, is NAGVMQNPRHLVRRRGQEARLRCSPMKGHSHVYWYRQLPEEGLKFMVYLQKENIIDESGMPKERFSAEFPKEGPSILRIQQVVRGDSAAYFCASSPSARSLPGELFFGEGSRLTVL.

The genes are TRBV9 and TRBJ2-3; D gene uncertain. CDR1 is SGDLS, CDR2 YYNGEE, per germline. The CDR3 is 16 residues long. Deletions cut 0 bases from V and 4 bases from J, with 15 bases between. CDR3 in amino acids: CASSVGSVGWADTQYF. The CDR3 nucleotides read TGTGCCAGCAGCGTAGGGAGCGTAGGGTGGGCAGATACGCAGTATTTT.

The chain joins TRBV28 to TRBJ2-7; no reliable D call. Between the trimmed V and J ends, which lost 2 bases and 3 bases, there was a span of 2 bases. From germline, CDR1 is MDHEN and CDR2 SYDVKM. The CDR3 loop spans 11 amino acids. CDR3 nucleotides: TGTGCCAGCAGTTTAGGCTACGAGCAGTACTTC. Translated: CASSLGYEQYF.

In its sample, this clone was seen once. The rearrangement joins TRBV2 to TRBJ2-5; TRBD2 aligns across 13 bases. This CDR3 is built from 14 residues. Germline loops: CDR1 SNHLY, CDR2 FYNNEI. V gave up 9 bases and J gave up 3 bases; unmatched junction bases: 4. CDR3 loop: CASTGTSGKETQYF. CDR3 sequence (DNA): TGTGCCAGTACAGGGACTAGCGGGAAAGAGACCCAGTACTTC. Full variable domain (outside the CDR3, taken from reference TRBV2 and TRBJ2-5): EPEVTQTPSHQVTQMGQEVILRCVPISNHLYFYWYRQILGQKVEFLVSFYNNEISEKSEIFDDQFSVERPDGSNFTLKIRSTKLEDSAMYFCASTGTSGKETQYFGPGTRLLVL.

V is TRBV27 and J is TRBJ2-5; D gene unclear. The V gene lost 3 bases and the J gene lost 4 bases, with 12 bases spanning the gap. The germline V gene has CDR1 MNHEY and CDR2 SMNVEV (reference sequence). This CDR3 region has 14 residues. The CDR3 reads CASSLVQYAETQYF. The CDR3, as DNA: TGTGCCAGCAGTTTGGTACAGTACGCAGAGACCCAGTACTTC.

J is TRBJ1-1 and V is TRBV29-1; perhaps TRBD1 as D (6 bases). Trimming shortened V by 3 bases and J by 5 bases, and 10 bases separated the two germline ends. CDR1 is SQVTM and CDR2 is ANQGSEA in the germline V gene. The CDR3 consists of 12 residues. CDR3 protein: CSVEKGETEAFF. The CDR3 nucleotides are TGCAGCGTTGAGAAGGGGGAGACTGAAGCTTTCTTT. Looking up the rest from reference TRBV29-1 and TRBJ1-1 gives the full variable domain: SAVISQKPSRDICQRGTSLTIQCQVDSQVTMMFWYRQQPGQSLTLIATANQGSEATYESGFVIDKFPISRPNLTFSTLTVSNMSPEDSSIYLCSVEKGETEAFFGQGTRLTVV.

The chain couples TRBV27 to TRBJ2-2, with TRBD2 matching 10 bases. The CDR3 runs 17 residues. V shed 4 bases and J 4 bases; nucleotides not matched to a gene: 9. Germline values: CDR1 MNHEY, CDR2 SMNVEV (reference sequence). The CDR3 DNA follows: TGTGCCAGCAGTTGGGCTAGCGGGAGTTGGAGCACCGGGGAGCTGTTTTTT. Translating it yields CASSWASGSWSTGELFF.

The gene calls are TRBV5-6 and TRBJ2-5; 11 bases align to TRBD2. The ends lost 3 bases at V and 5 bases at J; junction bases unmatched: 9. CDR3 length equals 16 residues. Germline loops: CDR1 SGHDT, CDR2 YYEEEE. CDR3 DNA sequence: TGTGCCAGCAGCTCCATAGCGGGAGGGCCAGAGGAGACCCAGTACTTC. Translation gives CASSSIAGGPEETQYF.

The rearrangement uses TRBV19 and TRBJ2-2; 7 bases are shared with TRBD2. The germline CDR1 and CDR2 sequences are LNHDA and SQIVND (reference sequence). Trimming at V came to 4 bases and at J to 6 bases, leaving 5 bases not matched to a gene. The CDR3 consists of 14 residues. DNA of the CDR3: TGTGCCAGTAGTACCGGGGGAGGGCCCGGGGAGCTGTTTTTT. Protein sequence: CASSTGGGPGELFF.

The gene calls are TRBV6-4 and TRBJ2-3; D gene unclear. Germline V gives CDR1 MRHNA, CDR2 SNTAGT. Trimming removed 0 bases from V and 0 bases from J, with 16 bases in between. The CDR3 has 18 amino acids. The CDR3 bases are TGTGCCAGCAGTGACTCCCTAATCACTATTCCTAGCACAGATACGCAGTATTTT. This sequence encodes CASSDSLITIPSTDTQYF.

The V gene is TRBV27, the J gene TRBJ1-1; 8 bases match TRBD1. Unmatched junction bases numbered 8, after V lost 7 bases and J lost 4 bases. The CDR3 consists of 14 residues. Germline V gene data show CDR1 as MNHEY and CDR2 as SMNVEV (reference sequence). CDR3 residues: CASTGTGLGTEAFF. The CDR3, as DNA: TGTGCCAGCACCGGGACAGGCCTGGGCACTGAAGCTTTCTTT.

The CDR3 region is CASSSLISSFNEQYF. CDR3 nucleotides: TGCGCCAGCAGCTCCCTTATAAGTTCCTTCAATGAGCAGTACTTC. V usage is TRBV5-1 and J usage is TRBJ2-7, with D unclear. The CDR3 is made up of 15 amino acids. Germline V gene sequence: CDR1 SGHRS, CDR2 YFSETQ. V was pared by 3 bases and J by 7 bases, with 20 bases between.

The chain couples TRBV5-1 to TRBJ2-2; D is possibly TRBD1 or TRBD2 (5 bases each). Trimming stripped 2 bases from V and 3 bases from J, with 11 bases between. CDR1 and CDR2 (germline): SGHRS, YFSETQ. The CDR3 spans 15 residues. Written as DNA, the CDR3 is TGCGCCAGCAGCTTTGGGGACCATTACACCGGGGAGCTGTTTTTT. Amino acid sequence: CASSFGDHYTGELFF.

The CDR3 DNA sequence: TGTGCCAGCAGCCCCTCCAGATCCCAGTACAATGAGCAGTTCTTC. It is translated as CASSPSRSQYNEQFF. The genes are TRBV7-9 and TRBJ2-1, with D uncertain. The CDR3 totals 15 residues. Germline loops: CDR1 SEHNR, CDR2 FQNEAQ (reference sequence). V lost 5 bases and J 4 bases, leaving 15 bases between the germline ends.

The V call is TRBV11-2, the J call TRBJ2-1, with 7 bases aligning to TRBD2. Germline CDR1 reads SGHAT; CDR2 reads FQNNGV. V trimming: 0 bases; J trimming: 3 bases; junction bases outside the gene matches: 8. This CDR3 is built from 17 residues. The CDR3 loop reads CASSLDRGGGSYNEQFF. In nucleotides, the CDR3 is TGTGCCAGCAGCTTAGATCGGGGTGGCGGGAGCTACAATGAGCAGTTCTTC. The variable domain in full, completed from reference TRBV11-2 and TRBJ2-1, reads EAGVAQSPRYKIIEKRQSVAFWCNPISGHATLYWYQQILGQGPKLLIQFQNNGVVDDSQLPKDRFSAERLKGVDSTLKIQPAKLEDSAVYLCASSLDRGGGSYNEQFFGPGTRLTVL.

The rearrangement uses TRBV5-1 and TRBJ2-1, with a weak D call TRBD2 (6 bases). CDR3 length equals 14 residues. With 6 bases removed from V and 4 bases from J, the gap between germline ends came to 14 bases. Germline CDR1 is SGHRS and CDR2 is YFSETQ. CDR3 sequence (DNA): TGCGCCAGCACTGTAGCGGATGAATACAATGAGCAGTTCTTC. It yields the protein CASTVADEYNEQFF.

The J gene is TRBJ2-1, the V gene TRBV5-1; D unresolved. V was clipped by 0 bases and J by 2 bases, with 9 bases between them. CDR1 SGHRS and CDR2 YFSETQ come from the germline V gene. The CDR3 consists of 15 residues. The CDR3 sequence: CASSLAPGTYNEQFF. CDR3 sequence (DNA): TGCGCCAGCAGCTTGGCCCCAGGCACCTACAATGAGCAGTTCTTC. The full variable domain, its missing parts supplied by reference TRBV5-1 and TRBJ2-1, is KAGVTQTPRYLIKTRGQQVTLSCSPISGHRSVSWYQQTPGQGLQFLFEYFSETQRNKGNFPGRFSGRQFSNSRSEMNVSTLELGDSALYLCASSLAPGTYNEQFFGPGTRLTVL.

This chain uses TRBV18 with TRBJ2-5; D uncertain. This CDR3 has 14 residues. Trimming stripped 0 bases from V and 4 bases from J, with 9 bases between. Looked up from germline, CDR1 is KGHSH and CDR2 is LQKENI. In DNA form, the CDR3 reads TGTGCCAGCTCACCACCTACTGGCAGAGAGACCCAGTACTTC. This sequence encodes CASSPPTGRETQYF.

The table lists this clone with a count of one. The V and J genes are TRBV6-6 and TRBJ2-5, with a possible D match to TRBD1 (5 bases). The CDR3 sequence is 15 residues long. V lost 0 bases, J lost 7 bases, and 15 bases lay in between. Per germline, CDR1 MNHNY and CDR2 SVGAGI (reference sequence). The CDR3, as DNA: TGTGCCAGCAGTTACTCGGCAGGGCCCCAGGGGACCCAGTACTTC. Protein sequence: CASSYSAGPQGTQYF.

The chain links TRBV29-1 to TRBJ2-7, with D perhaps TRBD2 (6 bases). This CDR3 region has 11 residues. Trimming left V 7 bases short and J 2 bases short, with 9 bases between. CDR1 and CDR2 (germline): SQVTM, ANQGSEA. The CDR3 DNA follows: TGCAGCGGACTAGGAACCTACGAGCAGTACTTC. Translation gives CSGLGTYEQYF.

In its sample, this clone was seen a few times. The CDR3 nucleotides read TGTGCCAGTAGTGACCTGACCCAAGAGACCCAGTACTTC. Amino acid sequence: CASSDLTQETQYF. The V gene is TRBV19, the J gene TRBJ2-5; D not resolved. V lost 5 bases and J lost 1, with 8 bases in between. This CDR3 comprises 13 residues. From germline, CDR1 is LNHDA and CDR2 SQIVND (reference sequence).

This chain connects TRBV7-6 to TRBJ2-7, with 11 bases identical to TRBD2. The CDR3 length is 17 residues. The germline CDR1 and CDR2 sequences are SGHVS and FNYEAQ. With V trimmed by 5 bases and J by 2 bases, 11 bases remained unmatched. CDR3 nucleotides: TGTGCCAGCAGCATCCTAGCGGGAGGCCCTGGGACCTACGAGCAGTACTTC. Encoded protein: CASSILAGGPGTYEQYF.

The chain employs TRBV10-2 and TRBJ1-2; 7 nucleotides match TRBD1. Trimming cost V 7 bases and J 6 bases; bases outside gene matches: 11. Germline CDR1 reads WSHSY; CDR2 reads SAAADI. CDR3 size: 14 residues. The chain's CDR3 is CASNAFGQEDGYTF. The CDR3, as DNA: TGCGCCAGCAATGCCTTCGGACAGGAGGATGGCTACACCTTC.

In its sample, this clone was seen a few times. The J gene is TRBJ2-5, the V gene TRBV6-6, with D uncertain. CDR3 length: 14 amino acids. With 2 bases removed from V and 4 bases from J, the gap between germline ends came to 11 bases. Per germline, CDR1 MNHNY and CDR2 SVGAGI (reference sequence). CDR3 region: CASSYRRPLETQYF. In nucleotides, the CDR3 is TGTGCCAGCAGTTACCGGCGTCCCTTAGAGACCCAGTACTTC.

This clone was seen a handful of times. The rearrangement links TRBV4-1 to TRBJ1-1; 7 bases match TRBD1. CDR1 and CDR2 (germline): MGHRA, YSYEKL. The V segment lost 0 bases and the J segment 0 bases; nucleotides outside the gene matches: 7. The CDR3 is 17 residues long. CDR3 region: CASSQDQGEQVNTEAFF. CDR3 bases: TGCGCCAGCAGCCAAGATCAGGGGGAACAAGTGAACACTGAAGCTTTCTTT.

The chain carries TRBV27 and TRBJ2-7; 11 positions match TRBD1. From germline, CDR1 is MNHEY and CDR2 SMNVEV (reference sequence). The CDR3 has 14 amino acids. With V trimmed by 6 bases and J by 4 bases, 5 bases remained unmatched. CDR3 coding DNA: TGTGCCAGCAGGGGGACAGGGGGAAATTACGAGCAGTACTTC. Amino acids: CASRGTGGNYEQYF.

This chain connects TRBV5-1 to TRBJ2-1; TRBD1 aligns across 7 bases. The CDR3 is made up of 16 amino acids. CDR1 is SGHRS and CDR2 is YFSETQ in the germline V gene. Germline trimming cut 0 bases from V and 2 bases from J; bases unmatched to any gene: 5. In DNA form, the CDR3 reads TGCGCCAGCAGCTTGGAGGGACAGCTAGCCTACAATGAGCAGTTCTTC. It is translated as CASSLEGQLAYNEQFF.

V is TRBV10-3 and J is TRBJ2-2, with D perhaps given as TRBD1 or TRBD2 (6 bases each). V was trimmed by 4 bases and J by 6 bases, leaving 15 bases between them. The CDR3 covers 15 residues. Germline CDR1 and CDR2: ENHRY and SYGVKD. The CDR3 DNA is TGTGCCATCAGTGCCCCCGTGGGGGGCGCCGGGGAGCTGTTTTTT. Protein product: CAISAPVGGAGELFF.